Listed below are T cell receptor beta chains from one sample, sequenced in a study of regulatory T cells in long-lasting Graves disease. TCRdb called the multiplex PCR reads again in MiXCR, with one record for every CDR3 protein. The profile covers hundreds of thousands of distinct CDR3 sequences, with about 20% appearing a single time and about 8.3% taken by the ten largest. Sequences were derived from peripheral blood mononuclear cells (PBMCs), sampled when the disease was refractory, from a patient treated with antithyroid drugs. The receptors come from a female donor with Graves disease. Each CDR3 is given with its conserved first and last residue. D genes are given only for firm matches. Expanded clones get a size class; other rows say once, few or many, or leave the size out.

j_gene: TRBJ2-7; d_gene: TRBD2; v_gene: TRBV19; abundance: few; CDR3aa: CASSQAGGSYEQYF; CDR3nt: TGTGCCAGTAGCCAGGCGGGGGGATCGTACGAGCAGTACTTC
j_gene: TRBJ1-2; d_gene: NA; v_gene: TRBV5-4; abundance: once; CDR3aa: CASSLDGFYGYTF; CDR3nt: TGTGCCAGCAGCTTGGACGGATTTTATGGCTACACCTTC
j_gene: TRBJ2-2; d_gene: NA; v_gene: TRBV12-3/TRBV12-4; abundance: many; CDR3aa: CASSHPPILTDLNTGELFF; CDR3nt: TGTGCCAGCAGTCATCCACCCATTCTGACAGACCTGAACACCGGGGAGCTGTTTTTT
j_gene: TRBJ1-5; d_gene: TRBD1; v_gene: TRBV28; abundance: once; CDR3aa: CASSLWEGTVSNQPQHF; CDR3nt: TGTGCCAGCAGTTTATGGGAGGGGACAGTTAGCAATCAGCCCCAGCATTTT
j_gene: TRBJ2-7; d_gene: TRBD1; v_gene: TRBV9; abundance: NA; CDR3aa: CASSASGAGGYEQYF; CDR3nt: TGTGCCAGCAGCGCCTCCGGGGCAGGGGGTTACGAGCAGTACTTC
j_gene: TRBJ1-4; d_gene: NA; v_gene: TRBV11-2; abundance: NA; CDR3aa: CASSLGYAGHYEKLFF; CDR3nt: TGTGCCAGCAGCTTGGGTTACGCGGGACACTATGAAAAACTGTTTTTT
j_gene: TRBJ2-6; d_gene: TRBD2; v_gene: TRBV19; abundance: few; CDR3aa: CASSREDLSGANVLTF; CDR3nt: TGTGCCAGTAGTCGGGAGGACCTCTCTGGGGCCAACGTCCTGACTTTC
j_gene: TRBJ1-5; d_gene: NA; v_gene: TRBV28; abundance: many; CDR3aa: CAHDIKRSREGGQPQHF; CDR3nt: TGTGCCCATGATATTAAGCGCTCGAGGGAAGGGGGTCAGCCCCAGCATTTT
j_gene: TRBJ1-1; d_gene: NA; v_gene: TRBV27; abundance: many; CDR3aa: CASSLSRGVNTEAFF; CDR3nt: TGTGCCAGCAGTTTATCGAGAGGGGTGAACACTGAAGCTTTCTTT
j_gene: TRBJ2-7; d_gene: NA; v_gene: TRBV30; abundance: many; CDR3aa: CAWSSTGEQYF; CDR3nt: TGTGCCTGGAGTTCGACTGGCGAGCAGTACTTC
j_gene: TRBJ2-5; d_gene: TRBD1; v_gene: TRBV6-5; abundance: many; CDR3aa: CASSYIRDRGLRQETQYF; CDR3nt: TGTGCCAGCAGTTATATCCGGGACAGGGGCCTCCGTCAAGAGACCCAGTACTTC
j_gene: TRBJ1-5; d_gene: NA; v_gene: TRBV10-3; abundance: few; CDR3aa: CATFGGNGNQPQHF; CDR3nt: TGTGCCACCTTCGGTGGGAACGGCAATCAGCCCCAGCATTTT
j_gene: TRBJ2-7; d_gene: TRBD2; v_gene: TRBV27; abundance: NA; CDR3aa: CASRRGGGSYKQYF; CDR3nt: TGTGCCAGCAGGCGCGGGGGGGGCTCCTACAAGCAGTACTTC
j_gene: TRBJ1-5; d_gene: TRBD1; v_gene: TRBV28; abundance: NA; CDR3aa: CASSPMKGALSQPQHF; CDR3nt: TGTGCCAGCAGCCCAATGAAGGGGGCTCTCTCCCAGCCCCAGCATTTT
j_gene: TRBJ1-5; d_gene: NA; v_gene: TRBV28; abundance: many; CDR3aa: CASSLQISNQPQHF; CDR3nt: TGTGCCAGCAGTTTACAAATTAGCAATCAGCCCCAGCATTTT
j_gene: TRBJ1-2; d_gene: NA; v_gene: TRBV10-3; abundance: few; CDR3aa: CAISESRLTGTYGYTF; CDR3nt: TGTGCCATCAGTGAGTCCCGCCTCACAGGGACCTATGGCTACACCTTC
j_gene: TRBJ1-1; d_gene: NA; v_gene: TRBV29-1; abundance: NA; CDR3aa: CSIEGVTTEAFF; CDR3nt: TGCAGCATAGAGGGCGTAACCACTGAAGCTTTCTTT
j_gene: TRBJ2-2; d_gene: NA; v_gene: TRBV24-1; abundance: many; CDR3aa: CATSDLNRRRGFSTGELFF; CDR3nt: TGTGCCACCAGTGATTTAAACAGGCGCCGTGGATTTAGCACCGGGGAGCTGTTTTTT
j_gene: TRBJ2-7; d_gene: NA; v_gene: TRBV4-1; abundance: many; CDR3aa: CASSQDGFYEQYF; CDR3nt: TGCGCCAGCAGCCAAGATGGCTTTTACGAGCAGTACTTC
j_gene: TRBJ1-2; d_gene: NA; v_gene: TRBV7-2; abundance: many; CDR3aa: CASSPAPGSDYGYTF; CDR3nt: TGTGCCAGCAGCCCGGCACCAGGGTCTGACTATGGCTACACCTTC
j_gene: TRBJ2-7; d_gene: TRBD1; v_gene: TRBV6-1; abundance: few; CDR3aa: CASSEGTGGWDEQYF; CDR3nt: TGTGCCAGCAGCGAGGGGACAGGGGGCTGGGACGAGCAGTACTTC
j_gene: TRBJ2-5; d_gene: NA; v_gene: TRBV7-7; abundance: many; CDR3aa: CASSLAEQETQYF; CDR3nt: TGTGCTAGCAGCTTAGCGGAGCAAGAGACCCAGTACTTC
j_gene: TRBJ2-7; d_gene: TRBD1; v_gene: TRBV28; abundance: NA; CDR3aa: CATKLGQGAIGQYF; CDR3nt: TGTGCCACCAAACTGGGACAGGGCGCGATCGGGCAGTACTTC
j_gene: TRBJ2-7; d_gene: NA; v_gene: TRBV7-3; abundance: few; CDR3aa: CASSLDLRFSYEQYF; CDR3nt: TGTGCCAGCAGCTTAGACCTGCGGTTCTCCTACGAGCAGTACTTC
j_gene: TRBJ2-2; d_gene: TRBD1; v_gene: TRBV6-1; abundance: many; CDR3aa: CASSQERGRAGELFF; CDR3nt: TGTGCCAGCTCTCAGGAAAGGGGGCGCGCGGGGGAGCTGTTTTTT
j_gene: TRBJ2-1; d_gene: NA; v_gene: TRBV6-2/TRBV6-3; abundance: few; CDR3aa: CASSLTDLDEQFF; CDR3nt: TGTGCCAGCAGTTTGACTGATCTAGATGAGCAGTTCTTC
j_gene: TRBJ2-5; d_gene: NA; v_gene: TRBV5-1; abundance: NA; CDR3aa: CASSPTLGGRQETQYF; CDR3nt: TGCGCCAGCAGCCCCACACTCGGTGGCAGACAAGAGACCCAGTACTTC
j_gene: TRBJ1-2; d_gene: TRBD1; v_gene: TRBV19; abundance: many; CDR3aa: CASSIGTDYGYTF; CDR3nt: TGTGCCAGTAGTATCGGGACAGACTATGGCTACACCTTC
j_gene: TRBJ1-1; d_gene: NA; v_gene: TRBV27; abundance: NA; CDR3aa: CASRYGTEAFF; CDR3nt: TGTGCCAGCCGCTATGGGACTGAAGCTTTCTTT
j_gene: TRBJ2-7; d_gene: NA; v_gene: TRBV6-2/TRBV6-3; abundance: many; CDR3aa: CASSYTAGSYEQYF; CDR3nt: TGTGCCAGCAGTTACACGGCAGGTAGCTACGAGCAGTACTTC
j_gene: TRBJ2-7; d_gene: TRBD2; v_gene: TRBV19; abundance: NA; CDR3aa: CASSQGLAGDRYGYEQYF; CDR3nt: TGTGCCAGTAGTCAAGGACTAGCGGGAGACCGCTACGGCTACGAGCAGTACTTC
j_gene: TRBJ1-2; d_gene: TRBD1; v_gene: TRBV10-3; abundance: few; CDR3aa: CAISESGTGYGYTF; CDR3nt: TGTGCCATCAGTGAGTCAGGGACAGGCTATGGCTACACCTTC
j_gene: TRBJ2-7; d_gene: TRBD1; v_gene: TRBV4-3; abundance: many; CDR3aa: CASSQRTGPYEQYF; CDR3nt: TGCGCCAGCAGCCAACGGACAGGGCCCTACGAGCAGTACTTC
j_gene: TRBJ2-4; d_gene: NA; v_gene: TRBV20-1; abundance: NA; CDR3aa: CSANKPGDIDIQYF; CDR3nt: TGCAGTGCCAATAAACCAGGGGATATTGACATTCAGTACTTC
j_gene: TRBJ1-6; d_gene: NA; v_gene: TRBV15; abundance: many; CDR3aa: CATRDGRLNSPLHF; CDR3nt: TGTGCCACGCGGGACGGACGCTTGAATTCACCCCTCCACTTT
j_gene: TRBJ1-5; d_gene: NA; v_gene: TRBV19; abundance: NA; CDR3aa: CASSADSHNQPQHF; CDR3nt: TGTGCCAGTAGTGCTGACAGCCACAATCAGCCCCAGCATTTT
j_gene: TRBJ1-1; d_gene: NA; v_gene: TRBV27; abundance: many; CDR3aa: CASSFRLQGEAFF; CDR3nt: TGTGCCAGCAGTTTTAGGCTCCAGGGTGAAGCTTTCTTT
j_gene: TRBJ1-6; d_gene: NA; v_gene: TRBV27; abundance: many; CDR3aa: CASSPQQGWPPPLHF; CDR3nt: TGTGCCAGCAGTCCTCAACAGGGTTGGCCCCCACCCCTCCACTTT
j_gene: TRBJ2-1; d_gene: NA; v_gene: TRBV6-1; abundance: NA; CDR3aa: CASRADLGRREQFF; CDR3nt: TGTGCCAGCAGGGCGGACCTTGGCCGCCGTGAGCAGTTCTTC
j_gene: TRBJ2-7; d_gene: NA; v_gene: TRBV2; abundance: many; CDR3aa: CASSTHLAASYEQYF; CDR3nt: TGTGCCAGCAGTACCCACCTGGCGGCCTCCTACGAGCAGTACTTC
j_gene: TRBJ1-5; d_gene: NA; v_gene: TRBV6-1; abundance: few; CDR3aa: CASKRGSSSPNQPQHF; CDR3nt: TGTGCCAGTAAACGTGGTAGCTCGTCCCCCAATCAGCCCCAGCATTTT
j_gene: TRBJ2-7; d_gene: TRBD1; v_gene: TRBV9; abundance: few; CDR3aa: CASSLSEQGTPYEQYF; CDR3nt: TGTGCCAGCAGCCTTAGCGAACAGGGGACCCCCTACGAGCAGTACTTC
j_gene: TRBJ1-6; d_gene: NA; v_gene: TRBV27; abundance: many; CDR3aa: CASSAGAVSPLHF; CDR3nt: TGTGCCAGCAGCGCAGGGGCCGTTTCACCCCTCCACTTT
j_gene: TRBJ2-5; d_gene: NA; v_gene: TRBV5-1; abundance: few; CDR3aa: CTSSLRADLETQYF; CDR3nt: TGCACCAGCAGCTTGAGAGCGGACCTCGAGACCCAGTACTTC
j_gene: TRBJ2-1; d_gene: NA; v_gene: TRBV11-2; abundance: many; CDR3aa: CASSGPNEQFF; CDR3nt: TGTGCCAGCAGCGGGCCAAATGAGCAGTTCTTC